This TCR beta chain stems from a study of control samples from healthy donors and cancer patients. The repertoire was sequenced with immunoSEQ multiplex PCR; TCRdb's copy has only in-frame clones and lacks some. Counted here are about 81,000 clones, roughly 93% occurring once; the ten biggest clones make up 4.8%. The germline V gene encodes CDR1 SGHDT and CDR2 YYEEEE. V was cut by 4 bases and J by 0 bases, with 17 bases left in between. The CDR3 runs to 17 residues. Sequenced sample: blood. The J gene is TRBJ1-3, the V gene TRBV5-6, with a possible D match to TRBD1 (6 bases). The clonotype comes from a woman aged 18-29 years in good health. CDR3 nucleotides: TGTGCCAGCAGCCTCACGCCCGGGGGCAGCTCTGGAAACACCATATATTTT. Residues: CASSLTPGGSSGNTIYF. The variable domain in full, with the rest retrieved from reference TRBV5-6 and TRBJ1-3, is DAGVTQSPTHLIKTRGQQVTLRCSPKSGHDTVSWYQQALGQGPQFIFQYYEEEERQRGNFPDRFSGHQFPNYSSELNVNALLLGDSALYLCASSLTPGGSSGNTIYFGEGSWLTVV.